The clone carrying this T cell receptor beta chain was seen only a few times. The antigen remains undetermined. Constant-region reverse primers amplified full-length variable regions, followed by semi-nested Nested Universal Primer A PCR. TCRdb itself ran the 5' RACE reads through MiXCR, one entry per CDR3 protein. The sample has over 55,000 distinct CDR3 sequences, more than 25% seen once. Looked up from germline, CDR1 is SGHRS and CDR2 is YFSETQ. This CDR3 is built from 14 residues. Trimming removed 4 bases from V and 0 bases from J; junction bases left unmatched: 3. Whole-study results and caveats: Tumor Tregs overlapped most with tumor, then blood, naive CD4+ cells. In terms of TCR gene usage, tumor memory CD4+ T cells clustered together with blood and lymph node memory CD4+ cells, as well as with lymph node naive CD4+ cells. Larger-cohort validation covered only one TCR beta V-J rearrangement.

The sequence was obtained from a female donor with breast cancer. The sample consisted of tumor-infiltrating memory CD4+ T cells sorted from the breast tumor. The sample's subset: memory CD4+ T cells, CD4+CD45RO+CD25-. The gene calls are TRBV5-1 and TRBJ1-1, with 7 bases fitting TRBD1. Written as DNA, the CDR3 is TGCGCCAGCAGCCCGACAGGGATGAACACTGAAGCTTTCTTT. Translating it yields CASSPTGMNTEAFF.